One sample yielded the 14 T cell receptor beta chains listed below, sequenced in a study of CD8+CD57+ T cells in acquired aplastic anemia (dated by TCRdb to between 2017 and 2018). Patients chosen for sequencing had shown expansion of CD8+CD57+ cells by flow cytometry. Reads for this sample came from an Illumina HiSeq 2000. Genomic DNA was used as template for profiling of TCR beta VDJ combinations and CDR3 sequences. Clones were called with MiXCR by TCRdb after fastp trimmed the public reads at Q25, and only in-frame beta chains were retained. Each entry merges the rows of one CDR3 protein and shows their most common DNA and genes. The sample has 150,000 to 200,000 distinct CDR3 sequences on record, roughly 50% of them singletons. The ten most abundant clones make up 1.8% of the sample. What was sequenced was sorted CD4+, CD8+, or CD8+CD57+ T cells (not recorded which) from PBMCs. The receptors shown here come from a human donor with aplastic anemia.

A few counts support this clonotype. This sequence joins TRBV9 and TRBJ1-2; D not certain. V was trimmed by 0 bases and J by 0 bases, leaving 15 bases between them. This CDR3 comprises 17 residues. Germline lookup yields CDR1 SGDLS and CDR2 YYNGEE. The CDR3 DNA reads TGTGCCAGCAGCGTAGAAAGGGATCCTTTCCCTAACTATGGCTACACCTTC. This codes for CASSVERDPFPNYGYTF.

The rearrangement joins TRBV7-9 to TRBJ1-1; D may be TRBD1 (5 bases). This CDR3 is built from 13 residues. With 3 bases removed from V and 5 bases from J, the gap between germline ends came to 10 bases. CDR1 SEHNR and CDR2 FQNEAQ come from the germline V gene (reference sequence). CDR3 in DNA: TGTGCCAGCAGCTTCGGGGCAATGACTGAAGCTTTCTTT. This codes for CASSFGAMTEAFF.

This chain connects TRBV20-1 to TRBJ1-4; D not certain. The V gene lost 3 bases and the J gene lost 5 bases, with 10 bases spanning the gap. The CDR3 length is 13 residues. Germline V gene sequence: CDR1 DFQATT, CDR2 SNEGSKA (reference sequence). CDR3 coding DNA: TGCAGTGCTAGTACGCCTGGGAATGAAAAACTGTTTTTT. This codes for CSASTPGNEKLFF.

The chain has TRBV28 and TRBJ1-2; TRBD1 agrees at 8 bases. V shed 10 bases, J shed 7 bases, and the junction held 5 bases outside the gene matches. This CDR3 spans 11 amino acids. In germline, CDR1 is MDHEN, CDR2 SYDVKM. CDR3 protein: CATRTGIGYTF. Here the CDR3 DNA reads TGTGCCACCCGGACAGGGATTGGCTACACCTTC.

This clonotype occurred many times. Here the CDR3 DNA reads TGTGCCAGCAGCCTACAGGGGATCGTGACAGATACGCAGTATTTT. Its translation is CASSLQGIVTDTQYF. The chain carries TRBV6-1 and TRBJ2-3; TRBD1 matches at 7 bases. V lost 6 bases and J lost 3; bases outside the gene matches: 9. Germline V gene data show CDR1 as MNHNS and CDR2 as SASEGT. CDR3 length equals 15 residues.

This clonotype was counted many times. The V call is TRBV20-1, the J call TRBJ2-5; 10 positions match TRBD2. This CDR3 comprises 15 residues. V shed 3 bases, J shed 5 bases, and the junction held 9 bases outside the gene matches. Germline V gives CDR1 DFQATT, CDR2 SNEGSKA (reference sequence). CDR3 in DNA: TGCAGTGCTAGCGCCCCTAGCGGGGGTGTGGAGACCCAGTACTTC. Its translation: CSASAPSGGVETQYF.

The V and J genes are TRBV7-8 and TRBJ1-1; no reliable D call. V was trimmed by 3 bases and J by 7 bases, leaving 9 bases between them. Germline CDR1 and CDR2: SGHVS and FQNEAQ. The CDR3 is 12 residues long. This CDR3 reads CASSLGSHEAFF. CDR3 coding DNA: TGTGCCAGCAGCTTGGGGTCACATGAAGCTTTCTTT.

This chain links TRBV12-3 or TRBV12-4 with TRBJ1-3; no reliable D call. The CDR3 has 14 amino acids. Trimming took 6 bases from V and 1 from J, leaving 10 bases between them. CDR3 in DNA: TGTGCCAGCAGCCCCTTGAGTTCTGGAAACACCATATATTTT. Amino acid sequence: CASSPLSSGNTIYF.

This clonotype was seen at least ten times. The chain is built from TRBV24-1 and TRBJ2-3; 12 bases agree with TRBD1. With V trimmed by 4 bases and J by 0 bases, 13 bases remained unmatched. This CDR3 comprises 20 residues. From germline, CDR1 is KGHDR and CDR2 SFDVKD. CDR3 residues: CATSDETGTGGHKSTDTQYF. The CDR3, as DNA: TGTGCCACCAGTGACGAAACCGGGACAGGGGGCCACAAAAGCACAGATACGCAGTATTTT.

This clonotype was found many times. The J gene is TRBJ2-5, the V gene TRBV5-6; perhaps TRBD2 as D (6 bases). In germline, CDR1 is SGHDT, CDR2 YYEEEE. The CDR3 runs to 14 residues. V lost 4 bases and J 3 bases, leaving 13 bases between the germline ends. CDR3 DNA sequence: TGTGCCAGCAGCGCCCGGGACTCGAAAGAGACCCAGTACTTC. Translated: CASSARDSKETQYF. Using reference TRBV5-6 and TRBJ2-5 for the parts outside the CDR3, the full variable domain is DAGVTQSPTHLIKTRGQQVTLRCSPKSGHDTVSWYQQALGQGPQFIFQYYEEEERQRGNFPDRFSGHQFPNYSSELNVNALLLGDSALYLCASSARDSKETQYFGPGTRLLVL.

This clonotype has ten or more counts. The chain joins TRBV5-4 to TRBJ2-3, with D hard to call. This CDR3 spans 15 amino acids. Trimming took 3 bases from V and 6 from J, leaving 17 bases between them. The V gene's germline CDR1 is SGHNT and CDR2 YYREEE (reference sequence). The CDR3 is CASSWAVDRSDTQYF. CDR3 DNA sequence: TGTGCCAGCAGCTGGGCGGTGGACCGTTCGGATACGCAGTATTTT.

The rearrangement links TRBV13 to TRBJ2-2; 8 positions agree with TRBD2. This CDR3 is built from 14 residues. J gave up 1 base and V 6 bases, and 1 base lay outside the gene matches. CDR1 and CDR2 from the germline V gene are PRHDT and FYEKMQ (reference sequence). The CDR3 bases are TGTGCCAGCAGACTAGCGGTGAACACCGGGGAGCTGTTTTTT. It translates to CASRLAVNTGELFF. Filled out from reference TRBV13 and TRBJ2-2, the complete variable domain reads AAGVIQSPRHLIKEKRETATLKCYPIPRHDTVYWYQQGPGQDPQFLISFYEKMQSDKGSIPDRFSAQQFSDYHSELNMSSLELGDSALYFCASRLAVNTGELFFGEGSRLTVL.

This sequence joins TRBV2 and TRBJ1-2; perhaps TRBD1 as D (5 bases). This CDR3 has 15 amino acids. With 8 bases removed from V and 2 bases from J, the gap between germline ends came to 18 bases. Germline loops: CDR1 SNHLY, CDR2 FYNNEI. The CDR3 nucleotides are TGTGCCAGCGGCTTGGGGCGGATGGGAAACTATGGCTACACCTTC. It specifies CASGLGRMGNYGYTF.

The table lists this clonotype with a few counts. J is TRBJ1-6 and V is TRBV2, with unresolved D. The CDR3 is 15 residues long. Germline V lookup: CDR1 SNHLY, CDR2 FYNNEI. Trimming stripped 7 bases from V and 3 bases from J, with 13 bases between. CDR3 amino acids: CASTGSSFYNSPLHF. The CDR3 DNA sequence: TGTGCCAGCACCGGTTCCTCTTTCTATAATTCACCCCTCCACTTT.